This TCR beta chain was captured in a study of CD8+ T cells in alopecia areata. Study observations and caveats: On tofacitinib, scalp clonality and expanded CD8+ clones among top 100 fell significantly. A great number of expanded lesional clones endured in scalp and blood during tofacitinib.

This clone was counted between two and nine times. The antigen is not known. Documented treatment: oral pan-JAK inhibitor, 5-10 mg twice daily. Lesional scalp punch biopsies and peripheral blood came from alopecia areata patients. Starting from PBMCs, sorting isolated CD4+ and CD8+ T cells. Reverse transcribed after extraction, RNA yielded cDNA as the sequencing template. Measured with immunoSEQ multiplex PCR; TCRdb has only the in-frame clones, and not every one. The sample consists of 110,000 or so clones, about three fifths of them appearing once. This material consisted of CD8+ T cells sorted from blood, taken at week 4, from a patient treated with tofacitinib. This sequence originates from a human donor with alopecia areata.

DNA for the CDR3: TGCAGCGTCGTTCTAGGGCTTCAAGAGACCCAGTACTTC. Translation: CSVVLGLQETQYF. The chain employs TRBV29-1 and TRBJ2-5; D call uncertain. The length of the CDR3 is 13 residues. Germline assignment: CDR1 SQVTM and CDR2 ANQGSEA. The ends were cut back, 6 bases at V and 2 bases at J, with 13 bases in the middle. The full variable domain, with the rest looked up from reference TRBV29-1 and TRBJ2-5, is SAVISQKPSRDICQRGTSLTIQCQVDSQVTMMFWYRQQPGQSLTLIATANQGSEATYESGFVIDKFPISRPNLTFSTLTVSNMSPEDSSIYLCSVVLGLQETQYFGPGTRLLVL.